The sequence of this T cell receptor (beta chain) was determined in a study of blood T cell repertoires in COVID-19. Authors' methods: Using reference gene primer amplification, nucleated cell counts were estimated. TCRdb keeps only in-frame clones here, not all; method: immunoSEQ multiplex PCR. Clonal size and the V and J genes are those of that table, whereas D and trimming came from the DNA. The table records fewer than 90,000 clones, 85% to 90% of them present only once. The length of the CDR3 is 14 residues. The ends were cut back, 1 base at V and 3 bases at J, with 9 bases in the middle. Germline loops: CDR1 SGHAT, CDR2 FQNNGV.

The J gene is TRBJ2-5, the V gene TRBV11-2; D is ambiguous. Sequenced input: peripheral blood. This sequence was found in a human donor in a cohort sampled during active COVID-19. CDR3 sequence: CASSLGHTKETQYF. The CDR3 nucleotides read TGTGCCAGCAGCTTAGGACATACAAAAGAGACCCAGTACTTC.